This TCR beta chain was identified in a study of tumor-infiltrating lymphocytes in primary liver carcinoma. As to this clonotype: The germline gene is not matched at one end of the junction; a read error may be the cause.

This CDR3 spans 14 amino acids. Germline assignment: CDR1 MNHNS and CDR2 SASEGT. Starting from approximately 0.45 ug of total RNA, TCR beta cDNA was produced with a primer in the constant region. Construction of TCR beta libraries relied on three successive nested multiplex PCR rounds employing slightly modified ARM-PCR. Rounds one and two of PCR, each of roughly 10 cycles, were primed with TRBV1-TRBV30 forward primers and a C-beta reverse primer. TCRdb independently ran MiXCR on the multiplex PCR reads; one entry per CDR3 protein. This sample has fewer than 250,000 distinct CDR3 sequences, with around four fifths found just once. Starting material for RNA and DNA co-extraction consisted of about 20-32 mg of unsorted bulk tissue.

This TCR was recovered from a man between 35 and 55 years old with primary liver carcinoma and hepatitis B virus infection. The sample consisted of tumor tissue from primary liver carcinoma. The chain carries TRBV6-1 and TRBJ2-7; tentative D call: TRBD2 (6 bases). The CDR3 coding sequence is TGTACCAGCAGGAGCGGGTCCCGTTCCTACGAGCAGTACTTT. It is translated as CTSRSGSRSYEQYF.